These T cell receptor beta chains were read from a single sample in a study of CD8 T cells in Susac syndrome. TCRdb reprocessed the immunoSEQ multiplex PCR reads with MiXCR, giving one entry per CDR3 protein. Among around 71,000 distinct CDR3 sequences listed, roughly 93% were seen once. The sequenced sample consisted of CD4+ T cells from PBMCs. The receptors were sampled from a human donor with Susac syndrome. Each CDR3 is given with its conserved first and last residue. The D gene is left open where the match is weak. Size is omitted from some rows. Given values are once, few, many or a class for expanded clones.

clone_size,d_call,v_call,j_call,cdr3_nt,cdr3_aa
.,TRBD1,TRBV4-1,TRBJ2-5,TGCGCCAGCAGCCAAGATACAGGGGGCTGGGCAGAGACCCAGTACTTC,CASSQDTGGWAETQYF
.,.,TRBV12-3/TRBV12-4,TRBJ2-4,TGTGCCAGCAGTTTAGTAATCCCGGGGGCCAAAAACATTCAGTACTTC,CASSLVIPGAKNIQYF
.,TRBD1,TRBV12-3/TRBV12-4,TRBJ1-5,TGTGCCAGCATCTGGACAGGGGAAGGTCAGCCCCAGCATTTT,CASIWTGEGQPQHF
once,.,TRBV6-1,TRBJ2-4,TGTGCCAGCAGCGAAGCAGGGGCCGCAAGGCGGGAAAACATTCAGTACTTC,CASSEAGAARRENIQYF
.,TRBD2,TRBV28,TRBJ2-7,TGTGCCAGCAGTTTTTGGGCTAGCGGCTCCTACGAGCAGTACTTC,CASSFWASGSYEQYF
few,TRBD1,TRBV12-3/TRBV12-4,TRBJ2-7,TGTGCCAGCACGAAGAGGGACAGGCAGTACTTC,CASTKRDRQYF
.,.,TRBV7-2,TRBJ2-7,TGTGCCAGCAGCTTACGCCCAGGATCCTACGAGCAGTACTTC,CASSLRPGSYEQYF
once,.,TRBV20-1,TRBJ1-2,TGCAGTGCTAGTTGGCAGGGGAACTATGGCTACACCTTC,CSASWQGNYGYTF
.,.,TRBV2,TRBJ1-2,TGTGCCAGCAGTGCCGGGGTGGGTTACTACACCTTC,CASSAGVGYYTF
.,.,TRBV20-1,TRBJ2-5,TGCAGTGCTAGAGATACGGCATCAGAGACCCAGTACTTC,CSARDTASETQYF
.,.,TRBV27,TRBJ1-4,TGTGCCAGTCGGCGGGGTGAAAAACTGTTTTTT,CASRRGEKLFF
.,.,TRBV5-1,TRBJ2-1,TGCGCCAGCAGCTTGGCCGCTGAGTTGGATGAGCAGTTCTTC,CASSLAAELDEQFF
.,TRBD2,TRBV6-5,TRBJ2-7,TGTGCCAGCAGTTACGATTGGACTAGCGGGGGATACGAGCAGTACTTC,CASSYDWTSGGYEQYF
.,.,TRBV19,TRBJ1-5,TGTGCCTGCCGGGAGGCCAGGAATCAGCCCCAGCATTTT,CACREARNQPQHF
.,.,TRBV7-2,TRBJ1-5,TGTGCCAGCAGCCCCACCGGGACACTTAGCAATCAGCCCCAGCATTTT,CASSPTGTLSNQPQHF
.,.,TRBV6-4,TRBJ2-1,TGTGCCAGCAGTGACAGGGGGAACGGTGAGCAGTTCTTC,CASSDRGNGEQFF
.,TRBD1,TRBV28,TRBJ2-5,TGTGCCAGCAGTAAACCAGGGGGCGCGTTGGAGACCCAGTACTTC,CASSKPGGALETQYF
.,.,TRBV18,TRBJ1-4,TGTGCCAGCTCACTTCGGACAGCAACTAATGAAAAACTGTTTTTT,CASSLRTATNEKLFF
.,.,TRBV6-2/TRBV6-3,TRBJ2-5,TGTGCCAGCAGTCGTCGACGGATGGGGGGCCGAGAGACCCAGTACTTC,CASSRRRMGGRETQYF
.,.,TRBV11-2,TRBJ2-5,TGTGCCAGCAGCTTAGTTACGGCCGCCCAAGAGACCCAGTACTTC,CASSLVTAAQETQYF
once,TRBD1,TRBV20-1,TRBJ2-7,TGCAGTGTAACGGGACAGGGGGTCTACGAGCAGTACTTC,CSVTGQGVYEQYF
.,TRBD1,TRBV19,TRBJ1-4,TGTGCCAGTAGACGAACAGGGGTGGCTAATGAAAAACTGTTTTTT,CASRRTGVANEKLFF
.,.,TRBV5-5,TRBJ2-5,TGTGCCAGCAGCTCCTGGGCCGGGCCCTCCTTCGGCGAGACCCAGTACTTC,CASSSWAGPSFGETQYF
.,.,TRBV24-1,TRBJ2-3,TGTGCCACCAGACCTCCCCCGGGGGGCACAGATACGCAGTATTTT,CATRPPPGGTDTQYF
.,.,TRBV28,TRBJ1-3,TGTGCCAGCAGCCACAGGGTTGGCAATACCATATATTTT,CASSHRVGNTIYF
.,.,TRBV5-1,TRBJ2-7,TGCGCCAGCAGCTTAGGACAGCTCTACGAGCAGTACTTC,CASSLGQLYEQYF
.,.,TRBV6-6,TRBJ2-7,TGTGCCAGCAGTTCGGGACGCCGCGAGCAGTACTTC,CASSSGRREQYF
.,.,TRBV18,TRBJ1-2,TGTGCCAGCTCACCCCGGGCAGGGACTGAGAATGGCTACACCTTC,CASSPRAGTENGYTF
.,.,TRBV28,TRBJ1-5,TGTGCCAGCAGTTTTGTGCGCCAGCCCCAGCATTTT,CASSFVRQPQHF
.,.,TRBV5-1,TRBJ1-2,TGCGCCAGCAGCTTGTCTCCTACAGAGAACTATGGCTACACCTTC,CASSLSPTENYGYTF
.,TRBD2,TRBV9,TRBJ2-7,TGTGCCAGCAGCGTAGGGTCCACGGGGGGGGCGAGCGAGCAGTACTTC,CASSVGSTGGASEQYF
.,TRBD1,TRBV7-9,TRBJ1-3,TGTGCCAGCAGCGGACGGGACAGGGGGCAAGGAAACACCATATATTTT,CASSGRDRGQGNTIYF
.,.,TRBV2,TRBJ2-5,TGTGCCAGCAGCCCCCGGGTAGCGGAGACCCAGTACTTC,CASSPRVAETQYF
once,TRBD1,TRBV6-2/TRBV6-3,TRBJ2-2,TGTGCCAGCAGTCGACCGACAGGGGGCCTAGCCGGGGAGCTGTTTTTT,CASSRPTGGLAGELFF
.,TRBD2,TRBV28,TRBJ2-2,TGTGCCAGCAGTTATGGGGGGGGACCGAAGAACACCGGGGAGCTGTTTTTT,CASSYGGGPKNTGELFF
.,TRBD2,TRBV28,TRBJ2-1,TGTGCCAGCAGTTCGCGGGGGACGAGCTCCTACAATGAGCAGTTCTTC,CASSSRGTSSYNEQFF
.,.,TRBV3-1,TRBJ1-1,TGTGCCAGCAGCCATTTGAGGGTCAACACTGAAGCTTTCTTT,CASSHLRVNTEAFF
.,.,TRBV4-3,TRBJ2-1,TGCGCCAGCAGCCAAGACCTCGACTGGGATCAGCAGTTCTTC,CASSQDLDWDQQFF
.,.,TRBV11-3,TRBJ1-1,TGTGCCAGCAGCAAGGGGGGGGGCAGACCCACTGAAGCTTTCTTT,CASSKGGGRPTEAFF
.,.,TRBV5-1,TRBJ2-1,TGCGCCAGCAGCTTGAATTCGGGTGGAATTGAGCAGTTCTTC,CASSLNSGGIEQFF
.,.,TRBV5-1,TRBJ2-7,TGCGCCAGCAGCTATGGCAGCCCCTACGAGCAGTACTTC,CASSYGSPYEQYF
.,TRBD2,TRBV6-2/TRBV6-3,TRBJ2-7,TGTGCCAGCAGTTACTCGAATCTAGAGCGGGGGGACCGCTACGAGCAGTACTTC,CASSYSNLERGDRYEQYF
.,TRBD1,TRBV5-1,TRBJ1-1,TGCGCCAGCAGCTGGGGGACAGCGAGCACTGAAGCTTTCTTT,CASSWGTASTEAFF
.,.,TRBV28,TRBJ1-1,TGTGCCAGCGAGGGGGTGGACACTGAAGCTTTCTTT,CASEGVDTEAFF
.,.,TRBV28,TRBJ2-3,TGTGCCAGCAGCCAAGATACGCAGTATTTT,CASSQDTQYF
.,TRBD1,TRBV7-3,TRBJ2-7,TGTGCCAGCAGCTTCCATAAGAGACAGGGGATGAGCTACGAGCAGTACTTC,CASSFHKRQGMSYEQYF
.,TRBD1,TRBV7-9,TRBJ1-5,TGTGCCAGCAGCTACGACAGGGGCAATCAGCCCCAGCATTTT,CASSYDRGNQPQHF
.,TRBD1,TRBV2,TRBJ1-2,TGTGCCAGCTCTATCCCGGGACAGGGGGCCTATGGCTACACCTTC,CASSIPGQGAYGYTF